The 13 T cell receptor beta chains presented below share a single source sample, sequenced in a study of blood T cell repertoires in COVID-19. Clones were read by immunoSEQ multiplex PCR, and TCRdb kept only the in-frame ones, dropping some. Of roughly 500,000 clones in the sample, about 88% were seen once. Sequenced sample: peripheral blood. These receptors all come from a man aged 18 to 35 with COVID-19, enrolled during active disease.

The chain is built from TRBV2 and TRBJ2-5, with 8 bases aligning to TRBD1. Germline assignment: CDR1 SNHLY and CDR2 FYNNEI. Germline trimming cut 6 bases from V and 4 bases from J; bases unmatched to any gene: 13. CDR3 length: 16 residues. CDR3 in amino acids: CASSRQGRVGGETQYF. In DNA, the CDR3 is TGTGCCAGCAGCCGACAGGGGCGGGTGGGGGGAGAGACCCAGTACTTC.

The chain carries TRBV7-9 and TRBJ2-2, with D possibly matching TRBD2 (6 bases). Per germline, CDR1 SEHNR and CDR2 FQNEAQ (reference sequence). The V end lost 5 bases, the J end lost 2 bases, and 12 bases lay between the germline ends. There are 15 residues in the CDR3. In nucleotides, the CDR3 is TGTGCCAGCAGCGTGGACTACCGCAACACCGGGGAGCTGTTTTTT. Translation gives CASSVDYRNTGELFF.

Turning to this clone: The sample has other DNA sequences that encode this CDR3 too. The genes are TRBV5-1 and TRBJ2-2; D possibly corresponds to TRBD1 (6 bases). V was cut by 2 bases and J by 5 bases, with 7 bases left in between. Germline assignment: CDR1 SGHRS and CDR2 YFSETQ. This CDR3 has 13 amino acids. DNA for the CDR3: TGCGCCAGCAGCTTACAGGGAACCGGGGAGCTGTTTTTT. Translating gives CASSLQGTGELFF.

The chain joins TRBV5-4 to TRBJ1-1; a possible D gene is TRBD1 (5 bases). Germline CDR1 SGHNT, CDR2 YYREEE (reference sequence). The CDR3 covers 14 residues. V lost 2 bases and J lost 1, with 9 bases in between. CDR3 loop: CASSLRGPNTEAFF. For the CDR3, the DNA is TGTGCCAGCAGCTTAAGGGGTCCGAACACTGAAGCTTTCTTT. Together with reference TRBV5-4 and TRBJ1-1, the CDR3 gives the full variable domain: ETGVTQSPTHLIKTRGQQVTLRCSSQSGHNTVSWYQQALGQGPQFIFQYYREEENGRGNFPPRFSGLQFPNYSSELNVNALELDDSALYLCASSLRGPNTEAFFGQGTRLTVV.

The chain joins TRBV6-6 to TRBJ1-4; no firm D call. The germline CDR1 and CDR2 sequences are MNHNY and SVGAGI (reference sequence). The V gene lost 6 bases and the J gene lost 4 bases, with 6 bases spanning the gap. The CDR3 extends over 12 amino acids. CDR3 residues: CASRAFNEKLFF. CDR3 coding DNA: TGTGCCAGCAGGGCTTTTAATGAAAAACTGTTTTTT.

This rearrangement joins TRBV11-2 to TRBJ2-1, with TRBD2 as a possible D gene (6 bases). V was shortened by 5 bases and J by 5 bases, with 16 bases between the two germline ends. CDR3 length: 15 amino acids. Germline V lookup: CDR1 SGHAT, CDR2 FQNNGV. The DNA for the CDR3 is TGTGCCAGCAGCCCCGACCCGGGACTCAACAATGAGCAGTTCTTC. Protein product: CASSPDPGLNNEQFF.

This chain connects TRBV4-2 to TRBJ2-3; weak D call: TRBD2 (6 bases). Germline V CDR1 and CDR2: LGHNA, YNFKEQ. The CDR3 consists of 16 residues. V dropped 0 bases and J dropped 3 bases, with 13 bases sitting between them. CDR3 coding DNA: TGTGCCAGCAGCCAAGACTCCGGACGGGGGACAGATACGCAGTATTTT. Its translation: CASSQDSGRGTDTQYF.

The chain employs TRBV15 and TRBJ1-4, with D perhaps matching TRBD1 (6 bases). Between the trimmed V and J ends, which lost 0 bases and 7 bases, there was a span of 9 bases. This CDR3 region has 14 residues. CDR1 and CDR2 from the germline V gene are LNHNV and YYDKDF (reference sequence). The CDR3, as DNA: TGTGCCACCAGCAGAGACAGGGGAAGTGAAAAACTGTTTTTT. Protein product: CATSRDRGSEKLFF.

This clone was counted between two and nine times. V usage is TRBV27 and J usage is TRBJ1-1; weak D call: TRBD1 (6 bases). Germline values: CDR1 MNHEY, CDR2 SMNVEV (reference sequence). The ends were cut back, 6 bases at V and 1 base at J, with 9 bases in the middle. The CDR3 contains 13 residues. The CDR3 sequence is CASRPTGNTEAFF. The CDR3 bases are TGTGCCAGCAGGCCGACAGGGAACACTGAAGCTTTCTTT.

This clone was found a few times. The chain has TRBV19 and TRBJ1-5, with D unresolved. The germline V and J ends were trimmed by 3 bases and 4 bases, with 7 bases remaining between them. The CDR3 loop spans 13 amino acids. Germline V gene data show CDR1 as LNHDA and CDR2 as SQIVND (reference sequence). CDR3 in amino acids: CASSIRGNQPQHF. The CDR3 coding sequence is TGTGCCAGTAGTATTCGGGGAAATCAGCCCCAGCATTTT.

The chain carries TRBV25-1 and TRBJ2-5; D may be TRBD1 (7 bases). The length of the CDR3 is 18 residues. Per the germline V gene, CDR1 is MGHDK and CDR2 is SYGVNS. V was shortened by 3 bases and J by 10 bases, with 30 bases between the two germline ends. CDR3 nucleotide sequence: TGTGCCAGCAGTGAGGATGGGCCGCAGGGACACCCCCAGGGGGGCCAGTACTTC. Protein sequence: CASSEDGPQGHPQGGQYF.

V usage is TRBV5-1 and J usage is TRBJ2-2, with a tentative D call TRBD1 (6 bases). Trimming shortened V by 5 bases and J by 4 bases, and 12 bases separated the two germline ends. CDR3 length: 14 residues. CDR1 is SGHRS and CDR2 is YFSETQ in the germline V gene. For the CDR3, the DNA is TGCGCCAGCAGATCGGGACAAAGCACCGGGGAGCTGTTTTTT. Protein sequence: CASRSGQSTGELFF.

This clone was seen more than once but under ten times. The chain has TRBV7-9 and TRBJ2-1, with TRBD2 matching 11 bases. Trimming cost V 2 bases and J 7 bases; bases outside gene matches: 10. Germline-derived CDR1 and CDR2 are SEHNR and FQNEAQ (reference sequence). CDR3 length: 17 residues. Here the CDR3 reads CASSLQPLAGVGNEQFF. The CDR3 coding sequence is TGTGCCAGCAGCTTACAGCCACTAGCGGGAGTAGGGAATGAGCAGTTCTTC.